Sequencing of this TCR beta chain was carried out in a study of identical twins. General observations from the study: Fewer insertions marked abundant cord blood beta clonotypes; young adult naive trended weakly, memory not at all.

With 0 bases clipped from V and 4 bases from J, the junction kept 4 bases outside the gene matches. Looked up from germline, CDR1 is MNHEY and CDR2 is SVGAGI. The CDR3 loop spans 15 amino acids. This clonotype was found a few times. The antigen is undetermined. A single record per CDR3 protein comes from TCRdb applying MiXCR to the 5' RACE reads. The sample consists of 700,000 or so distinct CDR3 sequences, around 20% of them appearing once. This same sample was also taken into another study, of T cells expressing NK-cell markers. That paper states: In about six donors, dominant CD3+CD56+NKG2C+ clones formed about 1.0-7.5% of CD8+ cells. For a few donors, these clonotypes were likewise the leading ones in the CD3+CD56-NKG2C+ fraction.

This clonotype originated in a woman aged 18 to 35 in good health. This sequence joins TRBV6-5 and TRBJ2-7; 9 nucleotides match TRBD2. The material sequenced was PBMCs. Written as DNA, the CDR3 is TGTGCCAGCAGTTACTCCCTAGCGGGGACTTACGAGCAGTACTTC. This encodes CASSYSLAGTYEQYF.